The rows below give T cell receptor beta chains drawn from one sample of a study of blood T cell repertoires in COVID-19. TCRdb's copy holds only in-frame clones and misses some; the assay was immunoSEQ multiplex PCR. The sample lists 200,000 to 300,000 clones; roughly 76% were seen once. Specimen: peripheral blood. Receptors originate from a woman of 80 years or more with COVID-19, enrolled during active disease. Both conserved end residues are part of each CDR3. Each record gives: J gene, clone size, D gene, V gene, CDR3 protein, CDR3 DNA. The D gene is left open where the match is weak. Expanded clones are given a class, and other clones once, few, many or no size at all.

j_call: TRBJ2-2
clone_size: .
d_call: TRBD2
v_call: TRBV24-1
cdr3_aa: CATSDPRGGAGTGELFF
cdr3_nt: TGTGCCACCAGTGATCCTCGCGGGGGGGCGGGCACCGGGGAGCTGTTTTTT

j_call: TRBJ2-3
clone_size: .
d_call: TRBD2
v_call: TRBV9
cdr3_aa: CASSSEGLAADTQYF
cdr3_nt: TGTGCCAGCAGCTCAGAGGGGCTAGCGGCAGATACGCAGTATTTT

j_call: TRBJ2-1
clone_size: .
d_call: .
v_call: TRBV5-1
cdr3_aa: CASRPAEGAFYNEQFF
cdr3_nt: TGCGCCAGCAGGCCCGCGGAGGGGGCCTTTTACAATGAGCAGTTCTTC

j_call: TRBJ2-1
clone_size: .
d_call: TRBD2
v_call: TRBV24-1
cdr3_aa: CATSDQGGTSGTSPNEQFF
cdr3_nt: TGTGCCACCAGTGACCAAGGCGGGACTAGCGGGACCAGCCCCAATGAGCAGTTCTTC

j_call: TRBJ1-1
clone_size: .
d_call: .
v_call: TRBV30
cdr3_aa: CAWRPPLGGHTEAFF
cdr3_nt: TGTGCCTGGAGGCCCCCTTTGGGGGGGCACACTGAAGCTTTCTTT

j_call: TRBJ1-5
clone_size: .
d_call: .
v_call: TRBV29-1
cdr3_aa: CSVEIQGGQPQHF
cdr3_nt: TGCAGCGTTGAAATCCAGGGAGGGCAGCCCCAGCATTTT

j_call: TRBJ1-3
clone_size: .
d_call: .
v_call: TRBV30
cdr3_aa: CAWGEGNTIYF
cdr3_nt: TGTGCCTGGGGGGAGGGAAACACCATATATTTT

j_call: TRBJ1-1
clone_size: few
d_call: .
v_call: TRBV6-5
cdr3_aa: CASSYQGRVTEAFF
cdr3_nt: TGTGCCAGCAGTTACCAGGGGCGGGTCACTGAAGCTTTCTTT

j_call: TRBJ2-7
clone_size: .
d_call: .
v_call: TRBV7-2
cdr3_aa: CASSFGTFNYEQYF
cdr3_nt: TGTGCCAGCAGCTTTGGGACTTTTAACTACGAGCAGTACTTC

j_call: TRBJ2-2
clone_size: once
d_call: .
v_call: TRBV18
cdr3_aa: CASSPRGEAGELFF
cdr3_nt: TGTGCCAGCTCACCCCGGGGTGAGGCCGGGGAGCTGTTTTTT

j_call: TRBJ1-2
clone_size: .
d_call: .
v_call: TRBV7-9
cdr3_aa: CASSSLVVNYGYTF
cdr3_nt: TGTGCCAGCAGCTCCCTAGTGGTTAACTATGGCTACACCTTC

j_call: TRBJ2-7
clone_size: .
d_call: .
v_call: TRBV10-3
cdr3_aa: CAISESAYEQYF
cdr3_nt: TGTGCCATCAGTGAGTCAGCTTACGAGCAGTACTTC

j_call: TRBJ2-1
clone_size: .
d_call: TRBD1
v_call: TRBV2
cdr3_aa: CASSGQGIPYNEQFF
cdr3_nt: TGTGCCAGCAGTGGACAGGGGATTCCGTACAATGAGCAGTTCTTC

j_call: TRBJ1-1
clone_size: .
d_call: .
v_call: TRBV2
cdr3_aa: CASIGASRTATEAFF
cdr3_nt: TGTGCCAGCATAGGGGCGTCCAGAACGGCCACTGAAGCTTTCTTT

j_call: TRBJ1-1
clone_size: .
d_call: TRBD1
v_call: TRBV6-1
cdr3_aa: CASSDRDRVTEAFF
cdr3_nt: TGTGCCAGCAGTGACCGGGACAGGGTCACTGAAGCTTTCTTT

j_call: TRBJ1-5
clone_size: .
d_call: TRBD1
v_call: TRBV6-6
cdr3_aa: CASSSSTGMSNQPQHF
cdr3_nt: TGTGCCAGCAGTTCCTCGACAGGGATGAGCAATCAGCCCCAGCATTTT

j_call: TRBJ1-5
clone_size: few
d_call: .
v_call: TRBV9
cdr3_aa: CASSQTGIFNQPQHF
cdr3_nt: TGTGCCAGCAGTCAAACAGGGATTTTCAATCAGCCCCAGCATTTT

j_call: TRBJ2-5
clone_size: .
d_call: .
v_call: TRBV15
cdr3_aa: CATSRYQETQYF
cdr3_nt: TGTGCCACCAGCAGATATCAAGAGACCCAGTACTTC

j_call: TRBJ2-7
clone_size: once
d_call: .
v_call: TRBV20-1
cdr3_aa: CSASEDEQYF
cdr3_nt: TGCAGTGCATCGGAGGACGAGCAGTACTTC

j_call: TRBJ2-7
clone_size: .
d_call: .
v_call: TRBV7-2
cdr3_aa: CASSSSGGYEQYF
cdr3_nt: TGTGCCAGCAGCTCGTCTGGGGGGTACGAGCAGTACTTC

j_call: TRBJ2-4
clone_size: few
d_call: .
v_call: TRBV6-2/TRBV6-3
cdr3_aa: CASSPQGPTVGAKNIQYF
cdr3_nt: TGTGCCAGCAGCCCTCAGGGCCCCACCGTCGGAGCCAAAAACATTCAGTACTTC

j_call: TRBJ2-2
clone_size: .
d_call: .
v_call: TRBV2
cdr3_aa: CASRVFASGELFF
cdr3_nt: TGTGCCAGCAGGGTTTTTGCGTCCGGGGAGCTGTTTTTT

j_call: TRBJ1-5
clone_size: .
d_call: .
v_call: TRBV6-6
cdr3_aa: CASSYLGGSNQPQHF
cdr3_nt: TGTGCCAGCAGTTACCTAGGCGGTAGCAATCAGCCCCAGCATTTT

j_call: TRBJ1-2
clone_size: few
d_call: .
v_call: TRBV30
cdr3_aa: CAWSARGHGYTF
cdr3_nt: TGTGCCTGGAGTGCAAGAGGGCATGGCTACACCTTC

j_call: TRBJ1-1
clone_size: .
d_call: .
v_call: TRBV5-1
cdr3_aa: CASSATGTSNTEAFF
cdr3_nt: TGCGCCAGCAGCGCGACAGGAACCTCGAACACTGAAGCTTTCTTT

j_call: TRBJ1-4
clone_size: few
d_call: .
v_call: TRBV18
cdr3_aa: CASSVLRSPEKLFF
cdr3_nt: TGTGCCAGCTCCGTTTTGAGGTCTCCGGAAAAACTGTTTTTT